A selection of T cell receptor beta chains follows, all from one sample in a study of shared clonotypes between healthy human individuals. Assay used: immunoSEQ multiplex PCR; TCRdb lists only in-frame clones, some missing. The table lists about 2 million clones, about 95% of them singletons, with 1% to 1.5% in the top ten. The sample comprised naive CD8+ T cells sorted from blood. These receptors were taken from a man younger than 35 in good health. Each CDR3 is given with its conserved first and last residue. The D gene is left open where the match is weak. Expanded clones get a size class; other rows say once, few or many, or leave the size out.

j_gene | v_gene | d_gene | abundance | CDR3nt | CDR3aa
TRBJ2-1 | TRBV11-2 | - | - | TGTGCCAGCAGCTTAGTTATATCCTACAATGAGCAGTTCTTC | CASSLVISYNEQFF
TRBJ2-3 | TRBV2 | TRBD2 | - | TGTGCCAGCAGAGGACTAGCGGGGGATACGCAGTATTTT | CASRGLAGDTQYF
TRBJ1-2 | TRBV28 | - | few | TGCACAACTCTCGGGGGTGGCTACACCTTC | CTTLGGGYTF
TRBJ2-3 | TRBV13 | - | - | TGTGCCAGCAGGCCGGATAGCCACACAGATACGCAGTATTTT | CASRPDSHTDTQYF
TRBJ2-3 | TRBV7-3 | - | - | TGTGCCAGCAGCTCCCCTTCGACGCAGTATTTT | CASSSPSTQYF
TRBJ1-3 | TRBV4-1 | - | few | TGCGCCAGCAGCCAAGAGAACGGCTACTCTGGAAACACCATATATTTT | CASSQENGYSGNTIYF
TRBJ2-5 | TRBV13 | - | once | TGTGCCAGCAGCTTAGCGGGAGTAGGAGAGACCCAGTACTTC | CASSLAGVGETQYF
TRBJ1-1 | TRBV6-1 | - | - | TGTGCCAGCAGTGACCTGGGGGCTATGAACACTGAAGCTTTCTTT | CASSDLGAMNTEAFF
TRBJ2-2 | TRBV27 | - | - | TGTGCCAGCAGCCCGACGACGGGGAACACCGGGGAGCTGTTTTTT | CASSPTTGNTGELFF
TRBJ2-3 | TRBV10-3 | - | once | TGTGCCATATTCTCCGGGATTATCACAGATACGCAGTATTTT | CAIFSGIITDTQYF
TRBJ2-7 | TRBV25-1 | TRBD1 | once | TGTGCCAGCAGTGAAGGGGACAGGGCCGACGAGCAGTACTTC | CASSEGDRADEQYF
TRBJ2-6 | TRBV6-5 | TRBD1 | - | TGTGCCAGCAGTTACTCAGGGGGCAGGGGGGCCAACGTCCTGACTTTC | CASSYSGGRGANVLTF
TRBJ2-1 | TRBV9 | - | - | TGTGCCAGCAGCTTAAGTGGGCCGTACAATGAGCAGTTCTTC | CASSLSGPYNEQFF
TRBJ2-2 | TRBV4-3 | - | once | TGCGCCAGCAGCCAAGAGACACTCCACACCGGGGAGCTGTTTTTT | CASSQETLHTGELFF
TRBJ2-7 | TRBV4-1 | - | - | TGCGCCAGCAGCCAAGTCAGGGGGGACGAGCAGTACTTC | CASSQVRGDEQYF
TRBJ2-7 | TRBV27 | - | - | TGTGCCAGCAGCTTCGGAGGAGCGACCTACGAGCAGTACTTC | CASSFGGATYEQYF
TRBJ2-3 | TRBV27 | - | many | TGTGCCAGCAGTTTATTTAAGGGTCAAGGTGGCACAGATACGCAGTATTTT | CASSLFKGQGGTDTQYF
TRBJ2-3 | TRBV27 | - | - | TGTGCCAGCAGTTTCGGAACAGGGACAGATACGCAGTATTTT | CASSFGTGTDTQYF
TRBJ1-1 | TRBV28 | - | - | TGTGCCAGCAGTTTACCTCCCTGGCAGGCAGACACTGAAGCTTTCTTT | CASSLPPWQADTEAFF
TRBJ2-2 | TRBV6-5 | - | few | TGTGCCAGCAGCCCTGGACGAACCGGGGAGCTGTTTTTT | CASSPGRTGELFF
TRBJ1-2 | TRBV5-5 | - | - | TGTGCCAGCAGCTCGCCGGGCGTGGGCTATGGCTACACCTTC | CASSSPGVGYGYTF
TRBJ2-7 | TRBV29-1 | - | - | TGCAGCGTTGAGGCATCAGACTCCTACGAGCAGTACTTC | CSVEASDSYEQYF
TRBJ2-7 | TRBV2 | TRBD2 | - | TGTGCCAGCAGTGAAGCGCGCAGAGCGGGGGGATCCTACGAGCAGTACTTC | CASSEARRAGGSYEQYF
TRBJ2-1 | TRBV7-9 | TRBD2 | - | TGTGCCAGCAGCTCAGCGGGGGAGCTCTACAATGAGCAGTTCTTC | CASSSAGELYNEQFF
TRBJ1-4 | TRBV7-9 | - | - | TGTGCCAGCAGCTTAGTGGGCCTGCCGGATGAAAAACTGTTTTTT | CASSLVGLPDEKLFF
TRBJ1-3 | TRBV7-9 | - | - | TGTGCCAGCAGTATCTCTTGGGAGTCTGGAAACACCATATATTTT | CASSISWESGNTIYF
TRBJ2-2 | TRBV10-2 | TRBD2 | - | TGCGCCAGCACCGGGACTAGCATCCGAGGGACCGGGGAGCTGTTTTTT | CASTGTSIRGTGELFF
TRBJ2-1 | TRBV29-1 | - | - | TGCAGCGTTTACGTCGGGGCTGAGCAGTTCTTC | CSVYVGAEQFF
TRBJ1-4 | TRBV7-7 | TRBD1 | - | TGTGCTAGCAGGGATACAGGGGGCGAACTGTTTTTT | CASRDTGGELFF
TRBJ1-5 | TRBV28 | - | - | TGTGCCACAGGCCCGGACCCCGAAGGGCAGCCCCAGCATTTT | CATGPDPEGQPQHF
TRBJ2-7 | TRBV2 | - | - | TGTGCCAGCAGTGATTGGGGCTACGAGCAGTACTTC | CASSDWGYEQYF
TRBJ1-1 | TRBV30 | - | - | TGTGCCTGGGGCCGGGCGACTGAAGCTTTCTTT | CAWGRATEAFF
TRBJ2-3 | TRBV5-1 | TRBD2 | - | TGCGCCAGCAGCCCGGTTCCTAGCGGGGGCGGCACAGATACGCAGTATTTT | CASSPVPSGGGTDTQYF
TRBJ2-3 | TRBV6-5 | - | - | TGTGCCAGCAGTTACTCGACAGGGGACTACACAGATACGCAGTATTTT | CASSYSTGDYTDTQYF
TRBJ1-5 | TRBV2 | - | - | TGTGCCAGCACGTCAGGAAATGACATTCAGCCCCAGCATTTT | CASTSGNDIQPQHF
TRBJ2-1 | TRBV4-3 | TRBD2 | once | TGCGCCAGCAGCCAAGATGGCGGGAGTAATGAGCAGTTCTTC | CASSQDGGSNEQFF
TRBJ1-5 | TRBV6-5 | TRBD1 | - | TGTGCCAGCAGTTACGGGCAGGGGGTTAAGCCCCAGCATTTT | CASSYGQGVKPQHF
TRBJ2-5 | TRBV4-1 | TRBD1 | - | TGCGCCAGCAGCCAAGTGGCAGGGGGCAGGGAGACCCAGTACTTC | CASSQVAGGRETQYF
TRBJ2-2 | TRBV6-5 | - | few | TGTGCCAGCAGCTCAGGGACCGGGGAGCTGTTTTTT | CASSSGTGELFF
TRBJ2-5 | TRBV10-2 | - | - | TGCGCCAGCAGTGAGACAGGGACTCGGGGGACCCAGTACTTC | CASSETGTRGTQYF
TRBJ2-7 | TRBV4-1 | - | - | TGCGCCAGCAGCCAAGGGGGGACGTACGGGCAGTACTTC | CASSQGGTYGQYF
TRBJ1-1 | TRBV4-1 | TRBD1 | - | TGCGCCAGCAGCGCCAGACAGGGCATTGAAGCTTTCTTT | CASSARQGIEAFF
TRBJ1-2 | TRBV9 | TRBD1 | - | TGTGCCAGCAGCGTAGATGGGGACAGGGACCCCTATGGCTACACCTTC | CASSVDGDRDPYGYTF
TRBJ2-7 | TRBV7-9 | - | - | TGTGCCAGCAGCTTACCCAGGGAGAGGGCCTCCTACGAGCAGTACTTC | CASSLPRERASYEQYF
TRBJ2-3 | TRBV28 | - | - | TGTGCCAGCAGTTTGGAGACGGACCGTAGCACAGATACGCAGTATTTT | CASSLETDRSTDTQYF
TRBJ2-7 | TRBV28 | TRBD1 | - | TGTGCCAGCAGTTCAACAGGGGGCCTCTACGAGCAGTACTTC | CASSSTGGLYEQYF
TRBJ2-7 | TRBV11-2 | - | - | TGTGCCAGCGGTGGTTCCTACGAGCAGTACTTC | CASGGSYEQYF
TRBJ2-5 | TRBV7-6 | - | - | TGTGCCAGCAGCTTAGGGGGTGGGAAAGAGACCCAGTACTTC | CASSLGGGKETQYF
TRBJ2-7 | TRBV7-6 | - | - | TGTGCCAGCAGTTACCGGGACGGAGACTACGAGCAGTACTTC | CASSYRDGDYEQYF
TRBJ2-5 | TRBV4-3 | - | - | TGCGCCAGCAGCCAAGATTTGCAAATCCAAGAGACCCAGTACTTC | CASSQDLQIQETQYF
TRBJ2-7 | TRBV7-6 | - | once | TGTGCCAGCAGCTTAGAGTATTTTGGAGGGGGGATCTACGAGCAGTACTTC | CASSLEYFGGGIYEQYF
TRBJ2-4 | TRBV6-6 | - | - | TGTGCCAGCAGTTACGAGGGAAACATTCAGTACTTC | CASSYEGNIQYF
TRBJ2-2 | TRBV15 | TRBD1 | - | TGTGCCACCAGCACGGGCACGACAGGGGTCACCGGGGAGCTGTTTTTT | CATSTGTTGVTGELFF
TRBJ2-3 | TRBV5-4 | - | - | TGTGCCAGCAGCTACGACGCAGATACGCAGTATTTT | CASSYDADTQYF
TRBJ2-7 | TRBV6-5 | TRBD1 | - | TGTGCCAGCAGTTTCTCCGAGGGGGCGAGGGGCGAGCAGTACTTC | CASSFSEGARGEQYF